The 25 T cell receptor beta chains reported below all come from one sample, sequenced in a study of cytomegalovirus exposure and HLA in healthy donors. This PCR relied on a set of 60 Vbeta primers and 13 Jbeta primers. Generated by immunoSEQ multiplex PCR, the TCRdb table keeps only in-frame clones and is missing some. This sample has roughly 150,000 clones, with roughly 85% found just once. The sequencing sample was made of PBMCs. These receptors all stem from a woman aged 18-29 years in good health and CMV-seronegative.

The CDR3 DNA is TGTGCCAGCAGCCAAGACCTAGGCCTGATGGAGCTGTTTTTT. Amino acids: CASSQDLGLMELFF. This chain joins TRBV4-2 and TRBJ2-2; no clear D. Germline V gene data show CDR1 as LGHNA and CDR2 as YNFKEQ. This CDR3 region has 14 residues. V was trimmed by 0 bases and J by 10 bases, leaving 12 bases between them.

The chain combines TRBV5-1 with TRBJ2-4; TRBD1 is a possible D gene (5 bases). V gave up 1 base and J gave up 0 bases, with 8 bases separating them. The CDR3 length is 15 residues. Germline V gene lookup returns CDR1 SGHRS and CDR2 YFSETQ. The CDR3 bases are TGCGCCAGCAGCTTGCAGGGTATAGCCAAAAACATTCAGTACTTC. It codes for CASSLQGIAKNIQYF.

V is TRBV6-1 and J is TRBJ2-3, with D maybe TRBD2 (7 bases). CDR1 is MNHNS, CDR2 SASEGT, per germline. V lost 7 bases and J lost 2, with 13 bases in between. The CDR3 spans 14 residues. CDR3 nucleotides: TGTGCCAGCATTCCGGGGGGCCCCACAGATACGCAGTATTTT. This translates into CASIPGGPTDTQYF.

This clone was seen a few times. This CDR3 is CASSLGLGSYEQYF. CDR3 nucleotides: TGTGCCAGCAGCTTAGGTCTCGGGTCCTACGAGCAGTACTTC. This chain links TRBV7-2 with TRBJ2-7; D not certain. Trimming shortened V by 1 base and J by 1 base, and 8 bases separated the two germline ends. Germline values: CDR1 SGHTA, CDR2 FQGNSA. The CDR3 is 14 amino acids.

The CDR3 sequence is CASSLSPWRGASYEQYF. The CDR3 nucleotides are TGTGCCAGCAGTTTATCCCCGTGGCGGGGGGCCTCCTACGAGCAGTACTTC. The rearrangement links TRBV2 to TRBJ2-7; 8 bases line up with TRBD2. The CDR3 runs 17 residues. The trim removed 5 bases at V and 0 bases at J, leaving 12 bases unmatched. CDR1 SNHLY and CDR2 FYNNEI come from the germline V gene.

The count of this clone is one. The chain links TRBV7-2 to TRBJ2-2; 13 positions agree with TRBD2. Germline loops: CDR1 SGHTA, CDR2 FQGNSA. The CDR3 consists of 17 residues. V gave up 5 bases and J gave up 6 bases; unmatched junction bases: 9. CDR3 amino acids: CASSATSGGAFPGELFF. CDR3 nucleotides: TGTGCCAGCAGCGCCACTAGCGGGGGGGCTTTTCCCGGGGAGCTGTTTTTT. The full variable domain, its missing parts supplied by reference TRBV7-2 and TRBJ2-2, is GAGVSQSPSNKVTEKGKDVELRCDPISGHTALYWYRQSLGQGLEFLIYFQGNSAPDKSGLPSDRFSAERTGGSVSTLTIQRTQQEDSAVYLCASSATSGGAFPGELFFGEGSRLTVL.

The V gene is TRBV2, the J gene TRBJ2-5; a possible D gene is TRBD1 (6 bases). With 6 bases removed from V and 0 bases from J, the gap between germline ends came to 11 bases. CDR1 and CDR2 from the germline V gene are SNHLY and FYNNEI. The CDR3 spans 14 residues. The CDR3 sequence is CASRRDTDQETQYF. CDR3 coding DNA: TGTGCCAGCAGACGGGACACGGACCAAGAGACCCAGTACTTC.

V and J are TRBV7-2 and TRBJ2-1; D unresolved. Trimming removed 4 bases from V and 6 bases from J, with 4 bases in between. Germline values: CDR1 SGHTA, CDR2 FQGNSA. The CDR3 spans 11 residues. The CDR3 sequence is CASSSSNEQFF. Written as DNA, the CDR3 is TGTGCCAGCAGCTCATCCAATGAGCAGTTCTTC.

The DNA of the CDR3 is TGCGCCAGCAGCTTGCTGGGACTAGCGGGGGGAGAGGGTACGCAGTATTTT. Its protein product is CASSLLGLAGGEGTQYF. This rearrangement joins TRBV5-1 to TRBJ2-3; 15 bases are shared with TRBD2. The germline V gene encodes CDR1 SGHRS and CDR2 YFSETQ. The CDR3 length is 17 residues. V shed 1 base, J shed 8 bases, and the junction held 8 bases outside the gene matches.

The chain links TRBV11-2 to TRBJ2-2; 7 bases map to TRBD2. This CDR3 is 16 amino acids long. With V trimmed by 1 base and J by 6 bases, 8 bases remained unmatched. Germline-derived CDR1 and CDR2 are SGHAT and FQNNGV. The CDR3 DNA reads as TGTGCCAGCAGCTTAGGGCCAGCGGGAACCGCCGGGGAGCTGTTTTTT. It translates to CASSLGPAGTAGELFF.

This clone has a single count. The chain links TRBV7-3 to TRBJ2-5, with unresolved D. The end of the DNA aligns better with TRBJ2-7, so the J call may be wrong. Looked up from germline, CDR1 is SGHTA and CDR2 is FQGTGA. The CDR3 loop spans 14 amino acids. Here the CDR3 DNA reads TGTGCCAGCAGCCCGGCGATGGGCCCCTACGAGCAGTACTTC. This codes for CASSPAMGPYEQYF.

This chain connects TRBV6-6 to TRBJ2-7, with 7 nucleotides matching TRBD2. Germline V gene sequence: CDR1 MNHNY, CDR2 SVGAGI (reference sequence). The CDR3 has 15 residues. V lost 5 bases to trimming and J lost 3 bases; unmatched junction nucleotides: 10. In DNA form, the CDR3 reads TGTGCCAGCAGTGGGCTAGCGGATGGGGGCTACGAGCAGTACTTC. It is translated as CASSGLADGGYEQYF.

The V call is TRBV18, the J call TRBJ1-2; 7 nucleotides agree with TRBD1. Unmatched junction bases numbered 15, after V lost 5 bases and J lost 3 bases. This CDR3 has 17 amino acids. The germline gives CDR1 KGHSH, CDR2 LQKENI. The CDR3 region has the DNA TGTGCCAGCTCATTGACCGGGACAGACGTCGAATACTATGGCTACACCTTC. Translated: CASSLTGTDVEYYGYTF.

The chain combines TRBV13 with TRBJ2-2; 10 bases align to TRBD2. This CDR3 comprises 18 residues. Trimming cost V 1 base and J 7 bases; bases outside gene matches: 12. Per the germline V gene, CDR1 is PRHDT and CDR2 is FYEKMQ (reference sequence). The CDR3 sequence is CASSLEARLAGLVGELFF. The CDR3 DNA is TGTGCCAGCAGCTTAGAGGCGCGACTAGCGGGTTTAGTCGGGGAGCTGTTTTTT.

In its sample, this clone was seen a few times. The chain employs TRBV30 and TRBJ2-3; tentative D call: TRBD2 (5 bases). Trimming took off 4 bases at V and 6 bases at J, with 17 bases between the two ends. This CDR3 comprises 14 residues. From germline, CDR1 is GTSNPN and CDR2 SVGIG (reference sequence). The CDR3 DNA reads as TGTGCCTGGACTGCTAGCCGGATAGTGGATACGCAGTATTTT. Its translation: CAWTASRIVDTQYF.

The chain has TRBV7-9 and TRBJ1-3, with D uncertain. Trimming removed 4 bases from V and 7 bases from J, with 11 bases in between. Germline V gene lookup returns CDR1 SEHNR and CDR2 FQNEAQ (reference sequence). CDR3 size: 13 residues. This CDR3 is CASSSDNRNTIYF. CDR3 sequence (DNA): TGTGCCAGCAGCTCCGACAATCGGAACACCATATATTTT.

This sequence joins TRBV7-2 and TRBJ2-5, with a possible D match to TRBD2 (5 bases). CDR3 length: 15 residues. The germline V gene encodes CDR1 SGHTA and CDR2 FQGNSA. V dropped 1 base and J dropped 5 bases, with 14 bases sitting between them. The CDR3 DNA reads TGTGCCAGCAGCTTAGGGCTTCGGGAAGGCGAGACCCAGTACTTC. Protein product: CASSLGLREGETQYF.

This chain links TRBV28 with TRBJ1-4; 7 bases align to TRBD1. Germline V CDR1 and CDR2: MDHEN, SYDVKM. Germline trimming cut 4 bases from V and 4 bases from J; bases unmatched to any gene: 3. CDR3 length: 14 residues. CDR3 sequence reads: CASSSQGLNEKLFF. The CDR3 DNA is TGTGCCAGCAGTTCACAGGGGCTTAATGAAAAACTGTTTTTT. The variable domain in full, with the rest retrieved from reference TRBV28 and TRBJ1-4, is DVKVTQSSRYLVKRTGEKVFLECVQDMDHENMFWYRQDPGLGLRLIYFSYDVKMKEKGDIPEGYSVSREKKERFSLILESASTNQTSMYLCASSSQGLNEKLFFGSGTQLSVL.

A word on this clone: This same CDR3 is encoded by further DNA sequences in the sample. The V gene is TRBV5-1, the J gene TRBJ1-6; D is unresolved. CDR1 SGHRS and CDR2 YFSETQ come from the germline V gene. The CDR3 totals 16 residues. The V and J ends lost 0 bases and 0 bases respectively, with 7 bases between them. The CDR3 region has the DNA TGCGCCAGCAGCTTGGTCGCGGGCTCCTATAATTCACCCCTCCACTTT. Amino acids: CASSLVAGSYNSPLHF.

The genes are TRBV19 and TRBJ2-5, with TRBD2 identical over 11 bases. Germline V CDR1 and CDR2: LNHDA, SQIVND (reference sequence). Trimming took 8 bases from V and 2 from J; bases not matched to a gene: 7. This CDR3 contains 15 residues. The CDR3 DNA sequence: TGTGCCAGTGGACCGGTAGCGGGGGGGCAAGAGACCCAGTACTTC. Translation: CASGPVAGGQETQYF. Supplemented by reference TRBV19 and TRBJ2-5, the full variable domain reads DGGITQSPKYLFRKEGQNVTLSCEQNLNHDAMYWYRQDPGQGLRLIYYSQIVNDFQKGDIAEGYSVSREKKESFPLTVTSAQKNPTAFYLCASGPVAGGQETQYFGPGTRLLVL.

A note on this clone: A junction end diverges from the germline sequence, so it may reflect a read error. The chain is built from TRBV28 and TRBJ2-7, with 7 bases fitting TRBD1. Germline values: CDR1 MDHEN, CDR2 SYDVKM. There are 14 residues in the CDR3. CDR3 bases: TGTGCCAGCAGTTTTGACAGGGTCCCATACGGGCAGTACTTC. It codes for CASSFDRVPYGQYF.

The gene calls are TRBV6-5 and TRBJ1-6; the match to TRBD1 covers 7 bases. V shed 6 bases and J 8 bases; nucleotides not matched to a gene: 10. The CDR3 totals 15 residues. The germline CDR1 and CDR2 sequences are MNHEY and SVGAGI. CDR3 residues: CASSRATGNHSPLHF. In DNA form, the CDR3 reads TGTGCCAGCAGCCGGGCGACAGGGAATCATTCACCCCTCCACTTT.

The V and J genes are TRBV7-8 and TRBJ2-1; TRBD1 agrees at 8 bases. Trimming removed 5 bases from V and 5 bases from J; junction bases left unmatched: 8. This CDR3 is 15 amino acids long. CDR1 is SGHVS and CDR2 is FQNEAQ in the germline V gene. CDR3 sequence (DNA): TGTGCCAGCAGCGTACGGACAGGGCAGGACAATGAGCAGTTCTTC. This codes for CASSVRTGQDNEQFF.

The CDR3 DNA reads TGTGCCAGCAGCCAAGACCCTCCGGCGGGGGCCTTCCATGAGCAGTTCTTC. Translation gives CASSQDPPAGAFHEQFF. This chain connects TRBV4-2 to TRBJ2-1, with D possibly matching TRBD2 (7 bases). This CDR3 is 17 amino acids long. V lost 0 bases and J 8 bases, leaving 20 bases between the germline ends. CDR1 LGHNA and CDR2 YNFKEQ come from the germline V gene.

CDR3 loop: CASTPTSAHNQETQYF. DNA for the CDR3: TGTGCCAGTACCCCGACCAGCGCGCACAACCAAGAGACCCAGTACTTC. The rearrangement links TRBV19 to TRBJ2-5; D is unresolved. V was pared by 7 bases and J by 0 bases, with 18 bases between. CDR3 size: 16 residues. The germline V gene has CDR1 LNHDA and CDR2 SQIVND (reference sequence).